The 10 T cell receptor beta chains below all came from one sample that was sequenced in a study of siplizumab effects on memory and regulatory T cells. Data came from immunoSEQ multiplex PCR; TCRdb stores just in-frame clones and leaves some out. The repertoire holds 100,000 or so clones, with approximately 92% as singletons. Sequenced input: CD4+ T cells sorted from blood. These receptors were taken from a human donor in good health.

This clone was counted once. This rearrangement joins TRBV30 to TRBJ1-2; D is uncertain. V dropped 4 bases and J dropped 4 bases, with 13 bases sitting between them. The V gene's germline CDR1 is GTSNPN and CDR2 SVGIG (reference sequence). The CDR3 consists of 13 residues. The CDR3 protein is CAWTRGSSYGYTF. The CDR3 nucleotides are TGTGCCTGGACTCGAGGGTCTTCCTATGGCTACACCTTC. Full variable domain (rest looked up from reference TRBV30 and TRBJ1-2): SQTIHQWPATLVQPVGSPLSLECTVEGTSNPNLYWYRQAAGRGLQLLFYSVGIGQISSEVPQNLSASRPQDRQFILSSKKLLLSDSGFYLCAWTRGSSYGYTFGSGTRLTVV.

The rearrangement links TRBV7-6 to TRBJ2-5; possibly TRBD2 for D (6 bases). The CDR3 runs 15 residues. Germline CDR1 and CDR2: SGHVS and FNYEAQ. Trimming stripped 5 bases from V and 5 bases from J, with 18 bases between. The CDR3 DNA reads as TGTGCCAGCAGCCAGATGTTCGGGAGCGGGGAGACCCAGTACTTC. Protein product: CASSQMFGSGETQYF.

The rearrangement uses TRBV7-3 and TRBJ1-1, with D unclear. The CDR3 is 13 residues long. Germline assignment: CDR1 SGHTA and CDR2 FQGTGA. V lost 4 bases, J lost 2 bases, and 8 bases lay in between. The CDR3 sequence: CASSSGPNTEAFF. Written as DNA, the CDR3 is TGTGCCAGCAGCTCCGGTCCTAACACTGAAGCTTTCTTT.

The V call is TRBV9, the J call TRBJ2-1; 7 bases align to TRBD2. Germline values: CDR1 SGDLS, CDR2 YYNGEE. The ends lost 0 bases at V and 0 bases at J; junction bases unmatched: 12. The CDR3 has 19 amino acids. CDR3 residues: CASSVGRLRGGFSYNEQFF. The DNA for the CDR3 is TGTGCCAGCAGCGTAGGACGGCTTCGCGGGGGATTCTCCTACAATGAGCAGTTCTTC.

About this clone: The germline gene is not matched at one end of the junction; a read error may be the cause. The rearrangement joins TRBV30 to TRBJ1-6, with D tentatively TRBD1 (5 bases). This CDR3 comprises 13 residues. Germline V CDR1 and CDR2: GTSNPN, SVGIG (reference sequence). This CDR3 is CAWRSGNNSPPHF. For the CDR3, the DNA is TGTGCCTGGAGGTCAGGGAATAATTCACCCCCCCACTTT.

The chain carries TRBV28 and TRBJ2-2, with 9 bases lining up with TRBD2. CDR3 size: 14 residues. Germline CDR1 is MDHEN and CDR2 is SYDVKM. V trimming: 7 bases; J trimming: 4 bases; junction bases outside the gene matches: 4. This CDR3 is CASKAGGSTGELFF. For the CDR3, the DNA is TGTGCCAGCAAAGCGGGGGGTTCCACCGGGGAGCTGTTTTTT.

The chain joins TRBV7-3 to TRBJ2-2; D is perhaps TRBD2 (6 bases). This CDR3 region has 16 residues. V lost 2 bases, J lost 0 bases, and 10 bases lay in between. Looked up from germline, CDR1 is SGHTA and CDR2 is FQGTGA. The CDR3 coding sequence is TGTGCCAGCAGCTTATCCCCGGGGGCGAACACCGGGGAGCTGTTTTTT. It yields the protein CASSLSPGANTGELFF. Looking up the rest from reference TRBV7-3 and TRBJ2-2 gives the full variable domain: GAGVSQTPSNKVTEKGKYVELRCDPISGHTALYWYRQSLGQGPEFLIYFQGTGAADDSGLPNDRFFAVRPEGSVSTLKIQRTERGDSAVYLCASSLSPGANTGELFFGEGSRLTVL.

The chain joins TRBV19 to TRBJ2-7; D is unresolved. The V gene's germline CDR1 is LNHDA and CDR2 SQIVND (reference sequence). V shed 7 bases and J shed 0 bases, with 10 bases lying between them. The CDR3 has 13 residues. The CDR3 loop reads CASKPTGSYEQYF. The CDR3 DNA sequence: TGTGCCAGTAAGCCGACTGGCTCCTACGAGCAGTACTTC.

In DNA, the CDR3 is TGTGCCAGCTGGGGTATCCCCTACGAGCAGTACTTC. Its protein is CASWGIPYEQYF. The rearrangement uses TRBV5-4 and TRBJ2-7; D gene ambiguous. Germline assignment: CDR1 SGHNT and CDR2 YYREEE (reference sequence). The CDR3 consists of 12 residues. V lost 7 bases and J 2 bases, leaving 10 bases between the germline ends.

This clone was counted between two and nine times. V usage is TRBV5-4 and J usage is TRBJ1-1; D may be TRBD1 (5 bases). The V end was cut by 3 bases, the J end by 4 bases, with 19 bases between. The CDR3 spans 16 residues. Per germline, CDR1 SGHNT and CDR2 YYREEE (reference sequence). The CDR3 protein is CASSSKTVRVTTEAFF. CDR3 sequence (DNA): TGTGCCAGCAGCTCCAAGACAGTGCGGGTGACCACTGAAGCTTTCTTT. Together with reference TRBV5-4 and TRBJ1-1, the CDR3 gives the full variable domain: ETGVTQSPTHLIKTRGQQVTLRCSSQSGHNTVSWYQQALGQGPQFIFQYYREEENGRGNFPPRFSGLQFPNYSSELNVNALELDDSALYLCASSSKTVRVTTEAFFGQGTRLTVV.